Listed below are T cell receptor beta chains from one sample, sequenced in a study of T cells in Graves' hyperthyroidism and ophthalmopathy. TCRdb called the multiplex PCR reads again in MiXCR, with one record for every CDR3 protein. The table shows fewer than 350,000 distinct CDR3 sequences, with roughly 18% occurring only once. Sequencing was done on a sample of blood. These TCRs come from a woman in her forties with Graves' ophthalmopathy. CDR3s include the opening cysteine and the closing phenylalanine or tryptophan. A D gene is named only where the DNA matches it firmly. Clone size is shown for a subset of rows, as once, few, many or a class of expanded clone.

J	V	D	size	CDR3	DNA
TRBJ2-5	TRBV25-1	TRBD1	NA	CASSVGQGLQETQYF	TGTGCCAGCAGTGTTGGACAGGGCCTCCAAGAGACCCAGTACTTC
TRBJ2-2	TRBV7-9	NA	many	CASSLEQGTGELFF	TGTGCCAGCAGCTTAGAACAGGGAACAGGGGAGCTGTTTTTT
TRBJ2-7	TRBV6-5	NA	many	CASTLTLGSEQYF	TGTGCCAGCACCCTTACTCTGGGGTCCGAGCAGTACTTC
TRBJ2-7	TRBV2	TRBD2	many	CASSKPSGLAGGFPFYEQYF	TGTGCCAGCAGTAAGCCTTCGGGACTAGCGGGAGGATTTCCCTTCTACGAGCAGTACTTC
TRBJ2-7	TRBV20-1	NA	NA	CSASDGSYEQYF	TGCAGTGCTTCGGACGGCTCCTACGAGCAGTACTTC
TRBJ1-2	TRBV7-8	NA	few	CASSLTGQIYGYTF	TGTGCCAGCAGCTTAACCGGACAAATATATGGCTACACCTTC
TRBJ1-6	TRBV5-1	NA	many	CASSREGSSYNSPLHF	TGCGCCAGCAGCCGAGAGGGGAGCTCCTATAATTCACCCCTCCACTTT
TRBJ2-6	TRBV19	NA	few	CASSIERDSGANVLTF	TGTGCCAGTAGTATAGAGCGGGACTCTGGGGCCAACGTCCTGACTTTC
TRBJ2-7	TRBV11-2	NA	many	CASRSAGVYEQYF	TGTGCCAGCAGATCAGCCGGGGTCTACGAGCAGTACTTC
TRBJ1-1	TRBV6-2/TRBV6-3	NA	many	CASSLTAAPEAFF	TGTGCCAGCAGCCTGACAGCGGCCCCTGAAGCTTTCTTT
TRBJ2-4	TRBV6-1	TRBD1	few	CASRLPGGLGKNIQYF	TGTGCCAGCAGGCTACCAGGGGGCTTGGGCAAAAACATTCAGTACTTC
TRBJ2-7	TRBV7-2	NA	many	CASSLGRAVTYEQYF	TGTGCCAGCAGCTTAGGCCGGGCGGTGACCTACGAGCAGTACTTC
TRBJ2-5	TRBV28	NA	many	CASSPPGRAQETQYF	TGTGCCAGCAGCCCTCCCGGGCGCGCTCAAGAGACCCAGTACTTC
TRBJ2-5	TRBV7-2	TRBD2	many	CASSLKAGVLETQYF	TGTGCCAGCAGCTTAAAAGCGGGAGTTTTGGAGACCCAGTACTTC
TRBJ2-7	TRBV19	NA	many	CASSNAVNYEQYF	TGTGCCAGTAGTAACGCGGTTAACTACGAGCAGTACTTC
TRBJ2-5	TRBV12-3/TRBV12-4	NA	many	CASSFGASGIQETQYF	TGTGCCAGCAGTTTCGGAGCAAGCGGCATTCAAGAGACCCAGTACTTC
TRBJ2-7	TRBV20-1	TRBD1	many	CSARDAGGGEQYF	TGCAGTGCTAGAGATGCAGGGGGTGGCGAGCAGTACTTC
TRBJ2-5	TRBV15	NA	many	CATSRGMRGSDQETQYF	TGTGCCACCAGCAGAGGGATGAGGGGGTCTGACCAAGAGACCCAGTACTTC
TRBJ2-2	TRBV5-5	TRBD2	NA	CASSPGTSFSGELFF	TGTGCCAGCAGCCCCGGGACTAGCTTTTCCGGGGAGCTGTTTTTT
TRBJ2-2	TRBV6-1	TRBD1	many	CASSQRTGETGELFF	TGTGCCAGCAGTCAACGGACAGGGGAAACCGGGGAGCTGTTTTTT
TRBJ1-1	TRBV28	NA	many	CASSLAPGGTEAFF	TGTGCCAGCAGTTTAGCACCTGGGGGAACTGAAGCTTTCTTT
TRBJ1-2	TRBV12-3/TRBV12-4	NA	many	CASTLRGAGYTF	TGTGCCAGCACCTTGAGGGGGGCAGGCTACACCTTC
TRBJ2-5	TRBV12-3/TRBV12-4	NA	NA	CASKRGPETQYF	TGTGCCAGCAAGAGAGGACCAGAGACCCAGTACTTC
TRBJ1-1	TRBV5-1	NA	many	CASSPRRETEAFF	TGCGCCAGCAGCCCTAGGAGAGAGACTGAAGCTTTCTTT
TRBJ1-1	TRBV12-3/TRBV12-4	TRBD1	NA	CASSYGTGGASEAFF	TGTGCCAGCAGCTACGGGACAGGGGGCGCATCTGAAGCTTTCTTT
TRBJ2-7	TRBV13	TRBD2	many	CASSLWPGAGLAGNEQYF	TGTGCCAGCAGCTTATGGCCGGGGGCGGGACTAGCGGGAAACGAGCAGTACTTC
TRBJ2-7	TRBV7-8	NA	many	CASSLQVGAVYEQYF	TGTGCCAGCAGCTTACAGGTTGGGGCTGTCTACGAGCAGTACTTC
TRBJ2-7	TRBV6-1	TRBD1	many	CAAKDRGSYEQYF	TGTGCCGCCAAGGACAGGGGTTCCTACGAGCAGTACTTC
TRBJ2-5	TRBV28	NA	many	CASSPISSGRRRARETQYF	TGTGCCAGCAGTCCTATTAGCTCAGGACGGCGGAGAGCTAGAGAGACCCAGTACTTC
TRBJ2-5	TRBV28	NA	many	CASSLGTRRKETQYF	TGTGCCAGCAGTTTGGGTACTAGAAGAAAAGAGACCCAGTACTTC
TRBJ2-4	TRBV6-2/TRBV6-3	NA	many	CASRTAGAKNIQYF	TGTGCCAGCAGGACTGCAGGAGCCAAAAACATTCAGTACTTC
TRBJ2-7	TRBV4-3	TRBD1	many	CASSQGTGGFSEQYF	TGCGCCAGCAGCCAGGGGACAGGGGGATTCAGCGAGCAGTACTTC
TRBJ2-7	TRBV6-1	NA	many	CANSVELLYEQYF	TGTGCCAACAGTGTGGAGCTCCTCTACGAGCAGTACTTC
TRBJ2-2	TRBV5-4	NA	many	CASSLFPGGEGETGELFF	TGTGCCAGCAGCTTGTTCCCAGGGGGGGAGGGCGAGACCGGGGAGCTGTTTTTT
TRBJ2-2	TRBV28	TRBD2	many	CASSVAGAITGELFF	TGTGCCAGCAGTGTAGCGGGAGCGATCACCGGGGAGCTGTTTTTT
TRBJ2-2	TRBV29-1	TRBD1	many	CSAHQGAAGELFF	TGCAGCGCTCATCAGGGGGCGGCCGGGGAGCTGTTTTTT
TRBJ1-5	TRBV2	NA	many	CASSEAQMNQPQHF	TGTGCCAGCAGTGAAGCTCAAATGAATCAGCCCCAGCATTTT
TRBJ2-5	TRBV12-3/TRBV12-4	NA	many	CASGLTPETQYF	TGTGCCAGCGGCCTAACCCCAGAGACCCAGTACTTC
TRBJ1-2	TRBV28	NA	many	CASSPPTGRRGGGYTF	TGTGCCAGCAGTCCTCCGACGGGGCGGCGGGGTGGGGGCTACACCTTC
TRBJ2-6	TRBV6-2/TRBV6-3	NA	NA	CASSPYSIGVSGANVLTF	TGTGCCAGCAGCCCCTATTCTATCGGGGTCTCTGGGGCCAACGTCCTGACTTTC
TRBJ2-3	TRBV14	NA	many	CASSQVSGWTQYF	TGTGCCAGCAGCCAGGTCTCGGGATGGACGCAGTATTTT
TRBJ1-1	TRBV6-1	NA	NA	CASSTLRDYTEAFF	TGTGCCAGCAGTACACTAAGAGACTACACTGAAGCTTTCTTT
TRBJ2-5	TRBV29-1	TRBD1	many	CSVEDPNRGLGLEETQYF	TGCAGCGTTGAAGATCCGAACAGGGGGCTTGGGTTGGAAGAGACCCAGTACTTC
TRBJ1-5	TRBV6-2/TRBV6-3	NA	many	CASSYGQNDQPQHF	TGTGCCAGCAGTTACGGGCAGAACGATCAGCCCCAGCATTTT
TRBJ1-1	TRBV12-3/TRBV12-4	NA	many	CASRTIEAFF	TGTGCCAGCAGGACTATTGAAGCTTTCTTT
TRBJ2-7	TRBV6-1	TRBD1	many	CASSRTGLGYEQYF	TGTGCCAGCAGTCGGACAGGGCTCGGATACGAGCAGTACTTC
TRBJ1-5	TRBV6-1	NA	many	CASRERGNRNQPQHF	TGTGCCAGCAGAGAACGGGGGAATAGGAATCAGCCCCAGCATTTT
TRBJ2-7	TRBV15	TRBD2	few	CATSRLAGGTKQYF	TGTGCCACCAGCAGACTAGCGGGAGGTACCAAGCAGTACTTC
TRBJ2-7	TRBV11-2	NA	many	CASSLVAATGEQYF	TGTGCCAGCAGCTTAGTGGCAGCGACGGGCGAGCAGTACTTC
TRBJ2-5	TRBV6-4	NA	few	CASSGRGYQETQYF	TGTGCCAGCAGTGGGCGCGGATACCAAGAGACCCAGTACTTC
TRBJ1-5	TRBV12-3/TRBV12-4	TRBD1	many	CASSQRTGVIGNQPQHF	TGTGCCAGCAGCCAACGGACAGGGGTTATAGGCAATCAGCCCCAGCATTTT
TRBJ2-7	TRBV20-1	TRBD2	many	CSALTSGRAYEQYF	TGCAGTGCTCTAACTAGCGGGAGGGCTTACGAGCAGTACTTC
TRBJ2-7	TRBV6-1	NA	many	CASNTGSYEQYF	TGTGCCAGCAATACAGGTTCCTACGAGCAGTACTTC
TRBJ1-1	TRBV7-9	TRBD1	many	CASSLGGTGPYTEAFF	TGTGCCAGCAGCTTAGGGGGGACAGGGCCGTACACTGAAGCTTTCTTT
TRBJ2-5	TRBV9	TRBD2	NA	CASSPPMGEREGETQYF	TGTGCCAGCAGCCCCCCCATGGGGGAGCGGGAGGGTGAGACCCAGTACTTC
TRBJ2-7	TRBV14	NA	many	CASSQVARAHDEQYF	TGTGCCAGCAGCCAAGTAGCCAGGGCTCACGACGAGCAGTACTTC
TRBJ2-2	TRBV6-2/TRBV6-3	NA	NA	CASSYSRGGSSTGELFF	TGTGCCAGCAGTTACTCGAGGGGCGGGTCGTCTACCGGGGAGCTGTTTTTT
TRBJ1-2	TRBV6-2/TRBV6-3	TRBD1	many	CASSSQGDFYGYTF	TGTGCCAGCAGTTCACAGGGGGACTTCTATGGCTACACCTTC
TRBJ2-7	TRBV27	TRBD2	many	CASSKFRGTSGKSSYEQYF	TGTGCCAGCAGTAAATTTAGGGGGACTAGCGGGAAAAGCTCCTACGAGCAGTACTTC
TRBJ1-2	TRBV27	NA	many	CASSTTGFGYGYTF	TGTGCCAGCAGTACCACAGGGTTCGGCTATGGCTACACCTTC